The 28 T cell receptor beta chains presented below share a single source sample, sequenced in a study of blood T cell repertoires in COVID-19. Sequencing was performed with immunoSEQ multiplex PCR; in TCRdb, only in-frame clones are kept and a portion is missing. The repertoire has under 200,000 clones, around 82% of them found once; the top ten carry 4% to 6.5%. Sequenced sample: PBMCs or T cells enriched from blood (not recorded which). The receptors here all came from a woman aged 55-70 years with acute COVID-19.

This clone was observed a single time. The chain combines TRBV7-2 with TRBJ2-1; D is ambiguous. Trimming shortened V by 1 base and J by 5 bases, and 12 bases separated the two germline ends. The CDR3 consists of 15 residues. Germline V gene data show CDR1 as SGHTA and CDR2 as FQGNSA. CDR3 DNA sequence: TGTGCCAGCAGCTTAGGGTTGCTGCGTAACAATGAGCAGTTCTTC. It encodes CASSLGLLRNNEQFF.

J is TRBJ1-5 and V is TRBV9; D uncertain. The germline gives CDR1 SGDLS, CDR2 YYNGEE. V gave up 2 bases and J gave up 3 bases, with 9 bases separating them. This CDR3 is built from 14 residues. CDR3 protein: CASSVDWNNQPQHF. CDR3 DNA sequence: TGTGCCAGCAGCGTGGACTGGAACAATCAGCCCCAGCATTTT. The full variable domain, with the rest looked up from reference TRBV9 and TRBJ1-5, is DSGVTQTPKHLITATGQRVTLRCSPRSGDLSVYWYQQSLDQGLQFLIQYYNGEERAKGNILERFSAQQFPDLHSELNLSSLELGDSALYFCASSVDWNNQPQHFGDGTRLSIL.

The V call is TRBV29-1, the J call TRBJ2-2; TRBD2 might be the D (6 bases). Trimming left V 4 bases short and J 3 bases short, with 9 bases between. The CDR3 spans 13 residues. Germline V gene data show CDR1 as SQVTM and CDR2 as ANQGSEA. The CDR3 nucleotides are TGCAGCGTTGGACGGGAGTACACCGGGGAGCTGTTTTTT. Translation: CSVGREYTGELFF.

The chain joins TRBV27 to TRBJ2-3, with D possibly being TRBD2 (5 bases). V was trimmed by 2 bases and J by 2 bases, leaving 26 bases between them. This CDR3 contains 20 residues. Germline V CDR1 and CDR2: MNHEY, SMNVEV (reference sequence). The CDR3 nucleotides read TGTGCCAGCAGTTTAAGACGGGGTGAGGCCCTCCTTAAACTCACAGATACGCAGTATTTT. Amino acids: CASSLRRGEALLKLTDTQYF.

The chain joins TRBV5-1 to TRBJ1-1, with TRBD1 matching 7 bases. The V gene end was trimmed by 0 bases and the J gene end by 5 bases; junction bases not matched to a gene: 10. The CDR3 totals 16 residues. CDR1 is SGHRS and CDR2 is YFSETQ in the germline V gene. CDR3 sequence: CASSLAMTGLRTEAFF. Here the CDR3 DNA reads TGCGCCAGCAGCTTGGCCATGACAGGGCTAAGGACTGAAGCTTTCTTT.

The chain is built from TRBV9 and TRBJ2-3; the D gene is possibly TRBD2 (6 bases). Germline CDR1 reads SGDLS; CDR2 reads YYNGEE. V gave up 3 bases and J gave up 6 bases, with 14 bases separating them. This CDR3 is 14 amino acids long. The chain's CDR3 is CASSGTSGGDTQYF. The CDR3 DNA follows: TGTGCCAGCAGCGGGACCTCTGGGGGGGATACGCAGTATTTT.

Concerning this clone itself: The CDR3 carries no conserved terminal phenylalanine or tryptophan, so it likely arises from a read error. The DNA is omitted, as the CDR3 cannot be located on it reliably, and the CDR3 follows TCRdb's listing. V is TRBV21-1 and J is TRBJ2-7; the table's TRBD2 call for D was not verified on the DNA. TRBV21-1 is labeled a pseudogene. The CDR3 spans 13 residues, counting both ends. The CDR3 is CASSKDSSTSGSI.

J is TRBJ2-1 and V is TRBV5-6; the match to TRBD1 covers 8 bases. CDR3 length: 17 amino acids. Trimming at V came to 4 bases and at J to 3 bases, leaving 12 bases not matched to a gene. The germline gives CDR1 SGHDT, CDR2 YYEEEE. CDR3 in amino acids: CASSPGTGPLVYNEQFF. CDR3 nucleotides: TGTGCCAGCAGCCCCGGGACAGGTCCGCTGGTCTACAATGAGCAGTTCTTC.

The chain carries TRBV6-2 or TRBV6-3 and TRBJ1-5; weak D call: TRBD1 (6 bases). The germline V gene has CDR1 MNHEY and CDR2 SVGEGT. The CDR3 is 16 amino acids. V lost 6 bases and J lost 0, with 15 bases in between. The CDR3 loop is CASSTAGDISNQPQHF. The CDR3 DNA reads TGTGCCAGCAGCACCGCGGGGGACATTAGCAATCAGCCCCAGCATTTT.

The rearrangement links TRBV27 to TRBJ2-3; 14 bases are shared with TRBD2. The CDR3 is 19 amino acids. The germline V gene has CDR1 MNHEY and CDR2 SMNVEV (reference sequence). Trimming cost V 6 bases and J 3 bases; bases outside gene matches: 14. CDR3 amino acids: CASRLYAGTSGSATDTQYF. As DNA, the CDR3 is TGTGCCAGCAGACTATATGCCGGGACTAGCGGGAGTGCGACAGATACGCAGTATTTT.

The chain links TRBV19 to TRBJ1-5; a possible D gene is TRBD1 (5 bases). Trimming took 4 bases from V and 6 from J, leaving 13 bases between them. The CDR3 runs 14 residues. From germline, CDR1 is LNHDA and CDR2 SQIVND (reference sequence). The CDR3 DNA reads as TGTGCCAGTAGTAGTGGGGGAGCGGGTCAGCCCCAGCATTTT. Translated, it gives CASSSGGAGQPQHF.

This chain links TRBV29-1 with TRBJ1-3; D is unclear. Germline CDR1 reads SQVTM; CDR2 reads ANQGSEA. The CDR3 loop spans 11 amino acids. V gave up 3 bases and J gave up 3 bases, with 3 bases separating them. In nucleotides, the CDR3 is TGCAGCGTTGATATTGGAAACACCATATATTTT. This encodes CSVDIGNTIYF. The whole variable domain, remainder taken from reference TRBV29-1 and TRBJ1-3, is SAVISQKPSRDICQRGTSLTIQCQVDSQVTMMFWYRQQPGQSLTLIATANQGSEATYESGFVIDKFPISRPNLTFSTLTVSNMSPEDSSIYLCSVDIGNTIYFGEGSWLTVV.

The chain has TRBV10-1 and TRBJ1-1; possibly TRBD1 for D (5 bases). This CDR3 spans 14 amino acids. The V end was cut by 7 bases, the J end by 1 base, with 13 bases between. Per the germline V gene, CDR1 is WNHNN and CDR2 is SYGVQD (reference sequence). CDR3 sequence: CASTSGGENTEAFF. Here the CDR3 DNA reads TGCGCCAGCACCTCTGGGGGGGAGAACACTGAAGCTTTCTTT.

The CDR3 sequence: CASSNRGGYEQYF. The CDR3 DNA reads as TGTGCCAGCAGCAACAGGGGTGGCTACGAGCAGTACTTC. V usage is TRBV27 and J usage is TRBJ2-7; TRBD1 matches 7 bases. Germline V gives CDR1 MNHEY, CDR2 SMNVEV (reference sequence). Trimming cost V 6 bases and J 3 bases; bases outside gene matches: 5. The CDR3 is made up of 13 amino acids.

The rearrangement uses TRBV10-1 and TRBJ2-1, with 10 bases fitting TRBD2. The J segment lost 6 bases and the V segment lost 3 bases, leaving 5 bases of the junction unmatched. Germline loops: CDR1 WNHNN, CDR2 SYGVQD (reference sequence). The CDR3 runs 15 residues. CDR3 sequence reads: CASSDPGLAINEQFF. CDR3 in DNA: TGCGCCAGCAGTGATCCGGGACTAGCGATCAATGAGCAGTTCTTC.

The J gene is TRBJ1-2, the V gene TRBV21-1; the DNA was not used to check the table's D call, TRBD1. TRBV21-1 is listed as a pseudogene. The CDR3 runs to 15 residues. The CDR3 coding sequence is TGTGCCAGCAGCAATGGTGGGGACACTTGCTATGGCTACACCTTC. It is translated as CASSNGGDTCYGYTF.

This clone was found once. This sequence joins TRBV5-1 and TRBJ2-3; 8 nucleotides match TRBD2. V was pared by 1 base and J by 0 bases, with 10 bases of the junction left unmatched. Per germline, CDR1 SGHRS and CDR2 YFSETQ. CDR3 length: 18 amino acids. CDR3 protein: CASSLPEEASGSTDTQYF. In DNA, the CDR3 is TGCGCCAGCAGCTTGCCCGAGGAGGCTAGCGGGAGCACAGATACGCAGTATTTT.

This clone was recorded only once. The chain is built from TRBV7-2 and TRBJ1-6, with a possible D match to TRBD1 (5 bases). CDR3 length equals 16 residues. Germline CDR1 reads SGHTA; CDR2 reads FQGNSA. The V gene lost 5 bases and the J gene lost 0 bases, with 11 bases spanning the gap. The CDR3 sequence: CASSVDSSSYNSPLHF. For the CDR3, the DNA is TGTGCCAGCAGCGTCGACAGCAGCTCCTATAATTCACCCCTCCACTTT.

The chain combines TRBV9 with TRBJ2-1; the D gene is possibly TRBD1 (5 bases). Trimming removed 4 bases at V and 9 bases at J, with 11 bases between. Germline lookup yields CDR1 SGDLS and CDR2 YYNGEE. The CDR3 covers 12 residues. The CDR3 bases are TGTGCCAGCAGCAGAATAAGGGGTGAGCAGTTCTTC. It yields the protein CASSRIRGEQFF.

The rearrangement joins TRBV5-4 to TRBJ2-3, with TRBD1 identical over 9 bases. The V and J ends lost 0 bases and 5 bases, in that order; junction bases with no gene match: 4. Per the germline V gene, CDR1 is SGHNT and CDR2 is YYREEE (reference sequence). The CDR3 has 15 amino acids. CDR3 region: CASSLVDRGGDTQYF. In nucleotides, the CDR3 is TGTGCCAGCAGCTTGGTGGACAGGGGTGGAGATACGCAGTATTTT.

The chain employs TRBV10-2 and TRBJ2-1; 8 bases fit TRBD2. Germline V lookup: CDR1 WSHSY, CDR2 SAAADI. Losses at the gene ends were 6 bases for V and 10 bases for J; bases not matched to a gene: 11. The length of the CDR3 is 14 residues. CDR3 protein: CASRASGPEGEQFF. As DNA, the CDR3 is TGCGCCAGCAGAGCTAGCGGGCCCGAGGGGGAGCAGTTCTTC.

The chain recombines TRBV5-1 with TRBJ2-3; the D is unclear. The CDR3 is 13 residues long. CDR1 is SGHRS and CDR2 is YFSETQ in the germline V gene. With 4 bases removed from V and 0 bases from J, the gap between germline ends came to 6 bases. CDR3 sequence: CASSIQSTDTQYF. DNA of the CDR3: TGCGCCAGCAGCATACAGAGCACAGATACGCAGTATTTT.

V and J are TRBV29-1 and TRBJ2-7; TRBD2 aligns across 7 bases. V trimming: 6 bases; J trimming: 5 bases; junction bases outside the gene matches: 7. Germline V gene sequence: CDR1 SQVTM, CDR2 ANQGSEA. The CDR3 sequence is 12 residues long. The CDR3 sequence is CSVLQGGDEQYF. As DNA, the CDR3 is TGCAGCGTCCTTCAGGGAGGGGACGAGCAGTACTTC.

The V call is TRBV28, the J call TRBJ1-1; 8 bases fit TRBD1. Trimming cost V 6 bases and J 2 bases; bases outside gene matches: 5. CDR1 and CDR2 (germline): MDHEN, SYDVKM. This CDR3 has 14 amino acids. CDR3: CASRAGGRNTEAFF. DNA of the CDR3: TGTGCCAGCAGGGCAGGGGGCCGTAACACTGAAGCTTTCTTT.

This chain connects TRBV7-2 to TRBJ2-2; TRBD1 aligns across 8 bases. Germline V gene lookup returns CDR1 SGHTA and CDR2 FQGNSA. V lost 2 bases and J lost 1; bases outside the gene matches: 6. This CDR3 is 17 amino acids long. The CDR3 spells CASSLLSGTGNTGELFF. As DNA, the CDR3 is TGTGCCAGCAGCTTACTATCCGGGACAGGGAACACCGGGGAGCTGTTTTTT.

The chain couples TRBV11-2 to TRBJ2-7; D gene uncertain. Germline-derived CDR1 and CDR2 are SGHAT and FQNNGV. The CDR3 sequence is 14 residues long. Trimming took 4 bases from V and 2 from J, leaving 12 bases between them. CDR3 bases: TGTGCCAGCAGCTATCTTGACTCCACCTACGAGCAGTACTTC. This translates into CASSYLDSTYEQYF.

The chain carries TRBV6-2 or TRBV6-3 and TRBJ1-6; TRBD1 agrees at 7 bases. Germline loops: CDR1 MNHEY, CDR2 SVGEGT. V lost 6 bases and J lost 7; bases outside the gene matches: 9. This CDR3 comprises 15 residues. Written as DNA, the CDR3 is TGTGCCAGCAGCTCCCCCGGGACAGACAATTCACCCCTCCACTTT. This sequence encodes CASSSPGTDNSPLHF.

The gene calls are TRBV9 and TRBJ1-3, with a tentative D call TRBD1 (5 bases). The germline V gene has CDR1 SGDLS and CDR2 YYNGEE. The CDR3 length is 16 residues. Deletions cut 0 bases from V and 0 bases from J, with 10 bases between. CDR3 amino acids: CASSVATGLSGNTIYF. The CDR3, as DNA: TGTGCCAGCAGCGTAGCAACAGGTCTCTCTGGAAACACCATATATTTT.